The clone carrying this T cell receptor beta chain showed up just a few times. Its antigen is undetermined. The authors extracted RNA and reverse transcribed it into cDNA as the sequencing template. TCRdb keeps only in-frame clones here, not all; method: immunoSEQ multiplex PCR. There are about 200,000 clones in the sample; roughly 64% occur only once, and roughly 5.8% lies in the top ten. This CDR3 has 16 amino acids. CDR1 is LGHNA, CDR2 YSLEER, per germline. Unmatched junction bases numbered 6, after V lost 0 bases and J lost 4 bases. This sample stems from a study of CD8+ T cells in alopecia areata. Findings and limits, study-wide: Scalp clonality and expanded CD8+ clones among the top 100 fell significantly with tofacitinib.

Treatment defined: oral pan-JAK inhibitor, 5-10 mg twice daily. The chain combines TRBV4-3 with TRBJ2-1; 7 bases fit TRBD2. This sequence was found in a human donor with alopecia areata. This specimen consisted of CD4+ T cells sorted from blood, obtained at week 24, from a patient treated with tofacitinib. The CDR3: CASSQDPGGVYNEQFF. The CDR3 DNA sequence: TGCGCCAGCAGCCAAGATCCGGGAGGCGTGTACAATGAGCAGTTCTTC.